Listed below are T cell receptor beta chains from one sample, sequenced in a study of blood T cell repertoires in COVID-19. The data were produced by immunoSEQ multiplex PCR, yet TCRdb's version contains in-frame clones alone and is incomplete. The sample carries roughly 250,000 clones, approximately 90% recorded once. Material for sequencing was PBMCs or T cells enriched from blood (not recorded which). The receptors originated from a woman aged 18-35 years who had recovered from COVID-19. The conserved cysteine and the conserved F or W are not part of the CDR3 here. Fields, in order: V gene, D gene, J gene, CDR3 protein. A D gene is named only where the DNA matches it firmly.

>TRBV13|NA|TRBJ2-3
ASSLGADTQY
>TRBV13|NA|TRBJ2-5
ASSLVALGWGTQETQY
>TRBV7-9|NA|TRBJ2-1
ASSLAGRSSYNEQF
>TRBV11-1|NA|TRBJ1-1
ASSPIGEPVEAF
>TRBV5-1|TRBD1|TRBJ1-2
ASSWSGQPNYGYT
>TRBV10-3|NA|TRBJ1-2
AISVAELEGYT
>TRBV11-3|NA|TRBJ2-3
ASSSTVSGADTQY
>TRBV12-3/TRBV12-4|NA|TRBJ1-2
ASSLTYRDGYT
>TRBV28|NA|TRBJ1-2
ASSLPLVWQNYGYT
>TRBV7-3|NA|TRBJ2-1
ASSAGQAAINEQF
>TRBV5-1|NA|TRBJ1-1
ASKQGMNTEAF
>TRBV7-9|TRBD2|TRBJ2-3
ASSPGTSGPWPDTQY
>TRBV15|NA|TRBJ2-2
ATVAAGELF
>TRBV20-1|NA|TRBJ1-2
SAKIRDGYT
>TRBV5-1|NA|TRBJ1-1
ASSLDYGKEAF
>TRBV28|NA|TRBJ1-1
ASSSPRQVNTEAF
>TRBV29-1|NA|TRBJ2-7
SVEDRMGTPYEQY
>TRBV18|NA|TRBJ1-2
ASSPSGGTLGYT
>TRBV3-1/TRBV3-2|NA|TRBJ1-5
ASSLGQTANQPQH
>TRBV10-3|NA|TRBJ2-3
AISDWRKSEDTQY
>TRBV10-1|TRBD1|TRBJ2-1
ASIDRDRSYNEQF
>TRBV9|NA|TRBJ1-2
ASSVASGGYGYT
>TRBV6-2/TRBV6-3|TRBD1|TRBJ1-1
ASSEDRVAEAF
>TRBV7-2|NA|TRBJ2-1
ASSLRQAHTKDYNEQF
>TRBV28|TRBD1|TRBJ1-5
ATLEGQGARQPQH
>TRBV7-9|NA|TRBJ1-2
ASSLSRAGADYGYT